The clone carrying this T cell receptor beta chain appeared once. Original analysis: Using reference gene primer amplification, nucleated cell counts were estimated. The repertoire was sequenced with immunoSEQ multiplex PCR; TCRdb's copy has only in-frame clones and lacks some. From that table come the V and J calls and clone size; the DNA was used to work out D and trimming. The sample contains some 520,000 clones, nearly 90% of which appear only once. This sample was included in a study of blood T cell repertoires in COVID-19. The TCR sequence derives from a man between 18 and 35 years old with COVID-19, enrolled during active disease. Source material: peripheral blood.

The CDR3 loop is CASSIPGQGQFF. The CDR3 DNA reads TGTGCCAGCAGTATCCCGGGACAGGGCCAGTTCTTC. V gene TRBV6-5 combines with J gene TRBJ2-1, with 9 bases fitting TRBD1. Germline values: CDR1 MNHEY, CDR2 SVGAGI. This CDR3 region has 12 residues. V shed 5 bases and J 13 bases; nucleotides not matched to a gene: 6.